Each of the 28 T cell receptor beta chains below was sequenced from the same sample in a study of cytomegalovirus exposure and HLA in healthy donors. 13 Jbeta primers and 60 Vbeta primers were used for the PCR. Measured with immunoSEQ multiplex PCR; TCRdb has only the in-frame clones, and not every one. The data hold about 150,000 clones, with approximately 84% observed a single time. The sequenced sample was PBMCs. These receptors were collected from a boy aged 2 to 10 in good health and CMV-seronegative.

V gene TRBV10-1 combines with J gene TRBJ2-1, with TRBD2 identical over 9 bases. Looked up from germline, CDR1 is WNHNN and CDR2 is SYGVQD (reference sequence). Trimming at V came to 5 bases and at J to 0 bases, leaving 2 bases not matched to a gene. This CDR3 has 15 amino acids. The DNA of the CDR3 is TGCGCCAGCAGTTTGACTAGCGGCTCCTACAATGAGCAGTTCTTC. Its translation: CASSLTSGSYNEQFF.

The chain couples TRBV2 to TRBJ2-7; D might be TRBD1 (6 bases). The germline CDR1 and CDR2 sequences are SNHLY and FYNNEI. This CDR3 has 13 amino acids. V lost 8 bases and J 5 bases, leaving 16 bases between the germline ends. CDR3 nucleotides: TGTGCCAGCCGAACAGGGAAGATAAACGAGCAGTACTTC. Its translation is CASRTGKINEQYF.

As for this clone: Other nucleotide sequences in the sample specify the same CDR3. The chain carries TRBV5-1 and TRBJ2-7, with 9 bases lining up with TRBD2. Germline V gives CDR1 SGHRS, CDR2 YFSETQ. There are 15 residues in the CDR3. V shed 0 bases and J 2 bases; nucleotides not matched to a gene: 3. CDR3 DNA: TGCGCCAGCAGCTTGGGACTAGCGGCTACCTACGAGCAGTACTTC. Protein sequence: CASSLGLAATYEQYF.

V is TRBV11-2 and J is TRBJ1-2, with D tentatively TRBD1 (5 bases). Per the germline V gene, CDR1 is SGHAT and CDR2 is FQNNGV. V was clipped by 5 bases and J by 5 bases, with 9 bases between them. This CDR3 has 12 amino acids. CDR3 DNA sequence: TGTGCCAGCAGCGGAGGGGATTATGGCTACACCTTC. Protein: CASSGGDYGYTF. The entire variable domain, with the rest obtained from reference TRBV11-2 and TRBJ1-2, is as follows: EAGVAQSPRYKIIEKRQSVAFWCNPISGHATLYWYQQILGQGPKLLIQFQNNGVVDDSQLPKDRFSAERLKGVDSTLKIQPAKLEDSAVYLCASSGGDYGYTFGSGTRLTVV.

The V and J genes are TRBV7-2 and TRBJ2-1; maybe TRBD2 (5 bases). The V gene's germline CDR1 is SGHTA and CDR2 FQGNSA. V lost 5 bases and J lost 6, with 14 bases in between. This CDR3 comprises 14 residues. The CDR3 reads CASSPAGIINEQFF. The DNA of the CDR3 is TGTGCCAGCAGCCCGGCCGGGATCATCAATGAGCAGTTCTTC.

The V gene is TRBV27, the J gene TRBJ2-2, with 12 bases that match TRBD2. CDR3 size: 17 residues. Germline CDR1 MNHEY, CDR2 SMNVEV (reference sequence). The J segment lost 4 bases and the V segment lost 5 bases, leaving 8 bases of the junction unmatched. The CDR3 loop reads CASSPGLAGLFTGELFF. CDR3 DNA: TGTGCCAGCAGTCCCGGACTAGCGGGATTATTCACCGGGGAGCTGTTTTTT.

This chain connects TRBV5-4 to TRBJ2-7; TRBD2 matches at 13 bases. The V segment lost 3 bases and the J segment 2 bases; nucleotides outside the gene matches: 5. The CDR3 extends over 16 amino acids. Per the germline V gene, CDR1 is SGHNT and CDR2 is YYREEE (reference sequence). The CDR3 DNA reads as TGTGCCAGCAGCTCGGGACTAGCGGGAATAACCTACGAGCAGTACTTC. Its translation is CASSSGLAGITYEQYF.

J is TRBJ2-6 and V is TRBV19; D possibly corresponds to TRBD1 (5 bases). Looked up from germline, CDR1 is LNHDA and CDR2 is SQIVND (reference sequence). This CDR3 is built from 15 residues. The V end was cut by 7 bases, the J end by 0 bases, with 10 bases between. CDR3 nucleotide sequence: TGTGCCAGTACCACCAGGGTCTCTGGGGCCAACGTCCTGACTTTC. Translation gives CASTTRVSGANVLTF.

The rearrangement uses TRBV19 and TRBJ2-1; tentative D call: TRBD1 (5 bases). Per the germline V gene, CDR1 is LNHDA and CDR2 is SQIVND (reference sequence). CDR3 size: 13 residues. V was trimmed by 3 bases and J by 8 bases, leaving 11 bases between them. CDR3 DNA sequence: TGTGCCAGTAGTATTAAGGGGCCCCATGAGCAGTTCTTC. As protein: CASSIKGPHEQFF. The variable domain in full, with the rest retrieved from reference TRBV19 and TRBJ2-1, is DGGITQSPKYLFRKEGQNVTLSCEQNLNHDAMYWYRQDPGQGLRLIYYSQIVNDFQKGDIAEGYSVSREKKESFPLTVTSAQKNPTAFYLCASSIKGPHEQFFGPGTRLTVL.

The sample holds a few counts of this clone. The chain uses TRBV7-8 and TRBJ1-1; 7 positions agree with TRBD1. The CDR3 sequence is 14 residues long. With 1 base clipped from V and 4 bases from J, the junction kept 3 bases outside the gene matches. The V gene's germline CDR1 is SGHVS and CDR2 FQNEAQ. As DNA, the CDR3 is TGTGCCAGCAGCTTAGATCCAGGGGGCACTGAAGCTTTCTTT. Protein sequence: CASSLDPGGTEAFF. Full variable domain (remainder filled in from reference TRBV7-8 and TRBJ1-1): GAGVSQSPRYKVAKRGQDVALRCDPISGHVSLFWYQQALGQGPEFLTYFQNEAQLDKSGLPSDRFFAERPEGSVSTLKIQRTQQEDSAVYLCASSLDPGGTEAFFGQGTRLTVV.

V gene TRBV19 combines with J gene TRBJ1-5; maybe TRBD1 (6 bases). This CDR3 has 13 amino acids. Germline CDR1 LNHDA, CDR2 SQIVND (reference sequence). V was clipped by 5 bases and J by 5 bases, with 10 bases between them. CDR3 sequence: CASSLDSYQPQHF. For the CDR3, the DNA is TGTGCCAGTAGTCTGGACAGTTATCAGCCCCAGCATTTT.

This sequence joins TRBV5-1 and TRBJ2-5; D uncertain. The last part of the DNA fits TRBJ2-7 better; the J call may be wrong. The CDR3 runs 14 residues. Germline CDR1 reads SGHRS; CDR2 reads YFSETQ. Here the CDR3 DNA reads TGCGCCAGCAGCAAGAATCCCCAATCTTACGAGCAGTACTTC. It translates to CASSKNPQSYEQYF.

This chain connects TRBV9 to TRBJ1-4, with D possibly being TRBD1 (6 bases). Trimming shortened V by 0 bases and J by 8 bases, and 14 bases separated the two germline ends. The CDR3 has 15 residues. Germline CDR1 is SGDLS and CDR2 is YYNGEE. CDR3 coding DNA: TGTGCCAGCAGCGTAGATGGGGGCCGGGGAGAAAAACTGTTTTTT. Residues: CASSVDGGRGEKLFF. The entire variable domain, with the rest obtained from reference TRBV9 and TRBJ1-4, is as follows: DSGVTQTPKHLITATGQRVTLRCSPRSGDLSVYWYQQSLDQGLQFLIQYYNGEERAKGNILERFSAQQFPDLHSELNLSSLELGDSALYFCASSVDGGRGEKLFFGSGTQLSVL.

The gene calls are TRBV6-5 and TRBJ2-7; D remains ambiguous. CDR3 length equals 11 residues. Trimming cost V 4 bases and J 9 bases, with 10 bases left between them. Germline CDR1 MNHEY, CDR2 SVGAGI. CDR3 region: CASSSLEVQYF. The CDR3 coding sequence is TGTGCCAGCAGTTCCCTAGAGGTGCAGTACTTC.

This chain joins TRBV5-6 and TRBJ2-5; TRBD2 matches at 12 bases. The J call may be incorrect, as the DNA end agrees better with TRBJ2-7. The CDR3 has 16 amino acids. Germline V gene lookup returns CDR1 SGHDT and CDR2 YYEEEE. CDR3 region: CASRPPGLAGVHEQYF. DNA for the CDR3: TGTGCCAGCAGACCGCCGGGACTAGCGGGTGTGCACGAGCAGTACTTC.

The chain uses TRBV25-1 and TRBJ2-1; tentatively, D is TRBD1 (5 bases). Germline assignment: CDR1 MGHDK and CDR2 SYGVNS. This CDR3 is built from 12 residues. The V end was cut by 4 bases, the J end by 8 bases, with 9 bases between. CDR3 residues: CASSARADEQFF. The CDR3 bases are TGTGCCAGCAGTGCCAGGGCAGATGAGCAGTTCTTC. Based on the CDR3 plus reference TRBV25-1 and TRBJ2-1, the full variable domain is EADIYQTPRYLVIGTGKKITLECSQTMGHDKMYWYQQDPGMELHLIHYSYGVNSTEKGDLSSESTVSRIRTEHFPLTLESARPSHTSQYLCASSARADEQFFGPGTRLTVL.

This clone showed up just a few times. This chain links TRBV19 with TRBJ1-5; D is undetermined. Germline CDR1 LNHDA, CDR2 SQIVND (reference sequence). V lost 3 bases and J 0 bases, leaving 12 bases between the germline ends. The CDR3 runs 16 residues. The CDR3 coding sequence is TGTGCCAGTAGTATTGAGACGGACTATAGCAATCAGCCCCAGCATTTT. It encodes CASSIETDYSNQPQHF.

The chain has TRBV27 and TRBJ2-3, with 8 bases fitting TRBD2. CDR1 and CDR2 (germline): MNHEY, SMNVEV (reference sequence). The V segment lost 6 bases and the J segment 0 bases; nucleotides outside the gene matches: 8. This CDR3 has 16 residues. The chain's CDR3 is CASRISGGFSTDTQYF. The DNA of the CDR3 is TGTGCCAGCAGAATATCGGGGGGGTTTAGCACAGATACGCAGTATTTT.

This clone came up once. The V gene is TRBV13, the J gene TRBJ2-7; D gene ambiguous. The CDR3 contains 12 residues. The ends were cut back, 4 bases at V and 5 bases at J, with 9 bases in the middle. The germline V gene has CDR1 PRHDT and CDR2 FYEKMQ (reference sequence). The CDR3, as DNA: TGTGCCAGCAGCTCCCCTCCCGACGAGCAGTACTTC. Its translation: CASSSPPDEQYF.

The V gene is TRBV27, the J gene TRBJ2-7; TRBD2 agrees at 9 bases. This CDR3 contains 15 residues. Germline loops: CDR1 MNHEY, CDR2 SMNVEV (reference sequence). The J segment lost 7 bases and the V segment lost 3 bases, leaving 10 bases of the junction unmatched. The CDR3 coding sequence is TGTGCCAGCAGTTTTTCGCTAGCGGGGTTTTGGGAGCAGTACTTC. This codes for CASSFSLAGFWEQYF.

The V call is TRBV7-9, the J call TRBJ2-5, with TRBD2 as a possible D gene (5 bases). Germline assignment: CDR1 SEHNR and CDR2 FQNEAQ (reference sequence). The CDR3 extends over 14 amino acids. The V and J ends lost 5 bases and 5 bases respectively, with 15 bases between them. This chain's CDR3 is CASSTGLAGETQYF. The CDR3 DNA reads TGTGCCAGCAGCACGGGCCTAGCCGGGGAGACCCAGTACTTC.

This chain uses TRBV11-2 with TRBJ1-6; a weak D match, TRBD1 (5 bases). This CDR3 comprises 17 residues. The germline CDR1 and CDR2 sequences are SGHAT and FQNNGV. V lost 4 bases and J 0 bases, leaving 13 bases between the germline ends. CDR3 DNA: TGTGCCAGCAGCTATTCAGGGTCTTCCTCCTATAATTCACCCCTCCACTTT. This encodes CASSYSGSSSYNSPLHF.

V is TRBV20-1 and J is TRBJ2-3; weak D call: TRBD1 (6 bases). Germline values: CDR1 DFQATT, CDR2 SNEGSKA (reference sequence). CDR3 length: 10 amino acids. V lost 6 bases, J lost 11 bases, and 12 bases lay in between. CDR3 protein: CSARQVRQYF. The CDR3, as DNA: TGCAGTGCAAGACAGGTCCGGCAGTATTTT.

CDR3 residues: CASSEAPQGGGEKLFF. The DNA of the CDR3 is TGTGCCAGCAGTGAAGCCCCGCAGGGGGGCGGGGAAAAACTGTTTTTT. The chain has TRBV2 and TRBJ1-4, with 7 bases lining up with TRBD1. The J segment lost 8 bases and the V segment lost 0 bases, leaving 9 bases of the junction unmatched. The CDR3 is 16 amino acids. CDR1 is SNHLY, CDR2 FYNNEI, per germline.

J is TRBJ2-1 and V is TRBV4-1; D is unresolved. Germline loops: CDR1 MGHRA, CDR2 YSYEKL. The CDR3 extends over 20 amino acids. Trimming took off 1 base at V and 0 bases at J, with 22 bases between the two ends. This chain's CDR3 is CASSQADFLLHPSSYNEQFF. CDR3 coding DNA: TGCGCCAGCAGCCAAGCCGACTTCCTCCTGCACCCCAGCTCCTACAATGAGCAGTTCTTC.

The V gene is TRBV5-4, the J gene TRBJ1-1, with 9 bases matching TRBD1. Germline V CDR1 and CDR2: SGHNT, YYREEE (reference sequence). This CDR3 contains 15 residues. With 0 bases clipped from V and 4 bases from J, the junction kept 4 bases outside the gene matches. The DNA of the CDR3 is TGTGCCAGCAGCTTGGCTGACAGGGGGGCCACTGAAGCTTTCTTT. Protein sequence: CASSLADRGATEAFF.

V usage is TRBV6-1 and J usage is TRBJ2-7; 7 nucleotides match TRBD2. CDR1 is MNHNS and CDR2 is SASEGT in the germline V gene. V lost 4 bases and J lost 6; bases outside the gene matches: 18. This CDR3 comprises 17 residues. The CDR3 protein is CASSGGRGQVGIGEQYF. The CDR3 DNA is TGTGCCAGCAGTGGTGGGAGGGGCCAGGTGGGGATCGGCGAGCAGTACTTC.

This chain connects TRBV2 to TRBJ1-4; TRBD1 matches 10 bases. This CDR3 has 14 residues. V lost 6 bases and J lost 7; bases outside the gene matches: 5. Germline CDR1 is SNHLY and CDR2 is FYNNEI. In DNA, the CDR3 is TGTGCCAGCAGCTCAGGGACAGGGGTTGAAAAACTGTTTTTT. Its protein is CASSSGTGVEKLFF.